This paragraph covers one T cell receptor (beta chain) sequence. This CDR3 comprises 17 residues. CDR1 is SEHNR, CDR2 FQNEAQ, per germline (reference sequence). V was shortened by 5 bases and J by 3 bases, with 22 bases between the two germline ends. TCRdb reprocessed the 5' RACE reads with MiXCR, giving one entry per CDR3 protein. The table has some 98,000 distinct CDR3 sequences, 15% to 20% seen once; the top ten hold 1.3%. The entry originates in a study of early T cells in non-severe SARS-CoV-2 infection. The V and J genes are TRBV7-9 and TRBJ2-5, with D unclear. The sequence derives from an adult who was a healthcare worker with PCR-confirmed SARS-CoV-2 infection or an uninfected control (not recorded which). Sample: whole blood. The DNA of the CDR3 is TGTGCCAGCAGCCGCCCTCAGGTTGAGAGGCTCGAAGAGACCCAGTACTTC. Protein product: CASSRPQVERLEETQYF.